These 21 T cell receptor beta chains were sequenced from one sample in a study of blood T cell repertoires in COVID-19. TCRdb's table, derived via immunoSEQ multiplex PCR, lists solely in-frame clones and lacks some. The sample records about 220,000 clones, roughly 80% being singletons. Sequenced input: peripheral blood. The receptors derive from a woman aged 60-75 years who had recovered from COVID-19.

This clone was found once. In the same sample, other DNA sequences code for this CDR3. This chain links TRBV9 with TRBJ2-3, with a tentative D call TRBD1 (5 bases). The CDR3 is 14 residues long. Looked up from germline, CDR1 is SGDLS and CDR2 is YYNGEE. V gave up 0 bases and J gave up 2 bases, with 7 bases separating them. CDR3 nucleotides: TGTGCCAGCAGCGTAGTCGGACACACAGATACGCAGTATTTT. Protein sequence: CASSVVGHTDTQYF.

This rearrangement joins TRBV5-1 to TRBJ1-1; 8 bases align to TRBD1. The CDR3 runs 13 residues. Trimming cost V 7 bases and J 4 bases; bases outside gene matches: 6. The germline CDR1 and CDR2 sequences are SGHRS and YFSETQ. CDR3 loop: CASSGGAGTEAFF. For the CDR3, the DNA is TGCGCCAGCTCAGGGGGCGCGGGCACTGAAGCTTTCTTT.

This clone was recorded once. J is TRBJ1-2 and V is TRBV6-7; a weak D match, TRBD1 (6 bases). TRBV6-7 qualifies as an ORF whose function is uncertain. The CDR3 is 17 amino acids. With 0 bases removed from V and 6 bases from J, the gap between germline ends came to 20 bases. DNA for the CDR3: TGTGCCAGCAGTTACTCGAAATTGGTAGGGGGGGAGCATGGCTACACCTTC. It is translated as CASSYSKLVGGEHGYTF.

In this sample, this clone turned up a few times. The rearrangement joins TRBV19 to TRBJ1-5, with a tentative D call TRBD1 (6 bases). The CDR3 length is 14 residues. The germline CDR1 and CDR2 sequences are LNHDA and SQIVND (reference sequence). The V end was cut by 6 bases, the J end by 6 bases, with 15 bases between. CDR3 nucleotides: TGTGCCAGTAGAGATACAGGGCGGGTTCAGCCCCAGCATTTT. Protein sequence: CASRDTGRVQPQHF. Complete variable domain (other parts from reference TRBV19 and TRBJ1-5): DGGITQSPKYLFRKEGQNVTLSCEQNLNHDAMYWYRQDPGQGLRLIYYSQIVNDFQKGDIAEGYSVSREKKESFPLTVTSAQKNPTAFYLCASRDTGRVQPQHFGDGTRLSIL.

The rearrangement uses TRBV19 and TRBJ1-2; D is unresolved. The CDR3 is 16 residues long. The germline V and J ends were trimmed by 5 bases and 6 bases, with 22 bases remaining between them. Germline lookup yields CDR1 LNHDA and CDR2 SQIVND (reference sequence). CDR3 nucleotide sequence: TGTGCCAGTAGTCCACTAGACTCAAAACAGCTAGATGGCTACACCTTC. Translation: CASSPLDSKQLDGYTF.

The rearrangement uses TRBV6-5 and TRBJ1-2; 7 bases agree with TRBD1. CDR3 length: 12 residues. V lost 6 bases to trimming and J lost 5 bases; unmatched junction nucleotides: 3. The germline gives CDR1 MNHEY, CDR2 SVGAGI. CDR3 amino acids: CASRRGQYGYTF. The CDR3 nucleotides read TGTGCCAGCAGGCGGGGACAGTATGGCTACACCTTC.

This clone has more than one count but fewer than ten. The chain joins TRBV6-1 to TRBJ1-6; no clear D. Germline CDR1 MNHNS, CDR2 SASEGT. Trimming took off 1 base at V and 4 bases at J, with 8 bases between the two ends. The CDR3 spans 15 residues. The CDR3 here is CASSEVSEYNSPLHF. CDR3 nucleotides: TGTGCCAGCAGTGAAGTGTCAGAATATAATTCACCCCTCCACTTT.

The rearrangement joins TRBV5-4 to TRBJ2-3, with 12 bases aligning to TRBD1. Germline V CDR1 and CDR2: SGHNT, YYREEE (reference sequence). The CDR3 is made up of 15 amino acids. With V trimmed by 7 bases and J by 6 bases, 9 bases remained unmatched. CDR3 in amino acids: CASLGQGALGDTQYF. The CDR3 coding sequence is TGTGCCAGCCTGGGACAGGGGGCGCTAGGGGATACGCAGTATTTT.

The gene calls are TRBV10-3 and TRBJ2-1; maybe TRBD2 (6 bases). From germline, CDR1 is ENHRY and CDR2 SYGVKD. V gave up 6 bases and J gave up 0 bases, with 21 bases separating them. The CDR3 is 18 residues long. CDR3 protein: CAIRNRDSTDSSYNEQFF. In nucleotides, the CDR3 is TGTGCCATCAGAAACCGGGACTCAACCGATAGCTCCTACAATGAGCAGTTCTTC.

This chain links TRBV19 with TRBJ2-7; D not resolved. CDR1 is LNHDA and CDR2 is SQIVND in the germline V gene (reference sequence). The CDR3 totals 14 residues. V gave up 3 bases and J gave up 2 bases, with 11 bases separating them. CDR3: CASSIARHPYEQYF. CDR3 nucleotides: TGTGCCAGTAGTATCGCCAGGCATCCCTACGAGCAGTACTTC.

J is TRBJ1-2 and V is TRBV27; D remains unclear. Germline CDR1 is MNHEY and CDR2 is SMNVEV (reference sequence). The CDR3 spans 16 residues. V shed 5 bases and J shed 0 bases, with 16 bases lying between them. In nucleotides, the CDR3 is TGTGCCAGCAGTCCCACTCGTTGGGAGTCTAACTATGGCTACACCTTC. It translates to CASSPTRWESNYGYTF.

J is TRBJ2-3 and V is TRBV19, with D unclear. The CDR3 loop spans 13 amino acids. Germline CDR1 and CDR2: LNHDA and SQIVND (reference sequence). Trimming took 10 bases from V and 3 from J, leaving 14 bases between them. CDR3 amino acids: CATRNEMTDTQYF. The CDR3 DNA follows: TGTGCCACCCGAAACGAGATGACAGATACGCAGTATTTT.

This CDR3 reads CASSASLTRPGQSYEQYF. The DNA for the CDR3 is TGTGCCAGCAGCGCGAGCTTAACGCGGCCGGGTCAATCCTACGAGCAGTACTTC. V is TRBV9 and J is TRBJ2-7; D unresolved. The CDR3 totals 18 residues. V was cut by 3 bases and J by 1 base, with 23 bases left in between. In germline, CDR1 is SGDLS, CDR2 YYNGEE. Looking up the rest from reference TRBV9 and TRBJ2-7 gives the full variable domain: DSGVTQTPKHLITATGQRVTLRCSPRSGDLSVYWYQQSLDQGLQFLIQYYNGEERAKGNILERFSAQQFPDLHSELNLSSLELGDSALYFCASSASLTRPGQSYEQYFGPGTRLTVT.

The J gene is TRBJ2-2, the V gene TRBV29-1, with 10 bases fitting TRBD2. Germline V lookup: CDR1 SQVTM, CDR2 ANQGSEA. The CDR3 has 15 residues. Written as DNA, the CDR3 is TGCAGGGGTGATCTAGCGGGGGCGAACACCGGGGAGCTGTTTTTT. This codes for CRGDLAGANTGELFF.

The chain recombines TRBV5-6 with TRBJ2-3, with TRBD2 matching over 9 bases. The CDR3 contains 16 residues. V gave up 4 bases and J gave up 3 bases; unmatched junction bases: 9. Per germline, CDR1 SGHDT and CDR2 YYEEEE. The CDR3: CASSTLGGGATDTQYF. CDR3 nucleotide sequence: TGTGCCAGCAGCACGTTGGGCGGGGGGGCGACAGATACGCAGTATTTT.

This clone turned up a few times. In DNA form, the CDR3 reads TGTGCTAGTGGTTTCATTATCAGGAGGGGACACAATGAGCAGTTCTTC. Encoded protein: CASGFIIRRGHNEQFF. The genes are TRBV12-5 and TRBJ2-1; possible D gene TRBD2, 6 bases. The CDR3 runs 16 residues. V lost 3 bases and J lost 5, with 17 bases in between. Germline values: CDR1 LGHNT, CDR2 FRNRAP.

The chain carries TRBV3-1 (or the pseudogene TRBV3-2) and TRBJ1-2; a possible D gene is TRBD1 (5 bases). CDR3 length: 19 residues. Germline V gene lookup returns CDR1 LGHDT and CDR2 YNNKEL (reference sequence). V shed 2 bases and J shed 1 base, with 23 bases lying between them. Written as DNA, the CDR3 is TGTGCCAGCAGCCAACCCCCGTTCCGGACACCGAAGAGTAACTATGGCTACACCTTC. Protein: CASSQPPFRTPKSNYGYTF.

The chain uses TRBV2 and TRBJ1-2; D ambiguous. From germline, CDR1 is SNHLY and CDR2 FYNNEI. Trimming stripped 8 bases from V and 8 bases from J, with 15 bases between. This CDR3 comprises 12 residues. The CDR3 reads CASEDGMGGYTF. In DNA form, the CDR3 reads TGTGCCAGCGAGGACGGGATGGGAGGCTACACCTTC.

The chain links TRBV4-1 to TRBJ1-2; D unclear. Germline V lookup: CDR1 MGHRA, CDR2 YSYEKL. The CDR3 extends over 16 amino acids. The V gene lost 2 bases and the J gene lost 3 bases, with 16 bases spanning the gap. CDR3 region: CASSQPSRSPYYGYTF. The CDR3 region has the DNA TGCGCCAGCAGCCAACCTTCACGGTCTCCTTACTATGGCTACACCTTC.

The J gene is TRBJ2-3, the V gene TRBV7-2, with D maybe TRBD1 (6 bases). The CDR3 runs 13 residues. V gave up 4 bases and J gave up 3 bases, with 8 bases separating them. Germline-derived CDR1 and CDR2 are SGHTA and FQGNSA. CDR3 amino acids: CASSYGTTDTQYF. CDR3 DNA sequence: TGTGCCAGCAGCTACGGGACAACAGATACGCAGTATTTT.

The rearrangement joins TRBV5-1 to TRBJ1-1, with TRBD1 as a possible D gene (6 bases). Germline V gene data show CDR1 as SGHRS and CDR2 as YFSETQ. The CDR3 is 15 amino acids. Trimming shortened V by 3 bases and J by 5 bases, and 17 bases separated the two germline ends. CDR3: CASSSPVGTGTEAFF. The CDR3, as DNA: TGCGCCAGCAGCTCCCCCGTCGGAACAGGGACTGAAGCTTTCTTT.